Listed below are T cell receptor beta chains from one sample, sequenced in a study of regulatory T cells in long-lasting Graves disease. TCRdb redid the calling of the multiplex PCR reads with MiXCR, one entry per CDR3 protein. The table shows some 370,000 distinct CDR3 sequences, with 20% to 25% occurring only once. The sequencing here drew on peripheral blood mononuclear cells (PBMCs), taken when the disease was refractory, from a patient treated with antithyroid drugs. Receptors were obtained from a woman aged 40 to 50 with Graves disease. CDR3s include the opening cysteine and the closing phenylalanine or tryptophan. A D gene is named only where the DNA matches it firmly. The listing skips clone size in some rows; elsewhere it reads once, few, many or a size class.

cdr3_nt: TGCGCCAGCGGACACCCTGGAAACACCATATATTTT; cdr3_aa: CASGHPGNTIYF; j_call: TRBJ1-3; d_call: -; v_call: TRBV10-1; clone_size: few
cdr3_nt: TGTGCCAGCAGTGAAGCGGAGCGTTACAGGTGGAGGACCAATCAGCCCCAGCATTTT; cdr3_aa: CASSEAERYRWRTNQPQHF; j_call: TRBJ1-5; d_call: -; v_call: TRBV6-1; clone_size: -
cdr3_nt: TGTGCCAGCACCCACTCTCCTGGAGGGGGGCCCACCTACGAGCAGTACTTC; cdr3_aa: CASTHSPGGGPTYEQYF; j_call: TRBJ2-7; d_call: -; v_call: TRBV28; clone_size: many
cdr3_nt: TGCGCCAGCAGCTTGGTTTCGGGCTACGAGCAGTACTTC; cdr3_aa: CASSLVSGYEQYF; j_call: TRBJ2-7; d_call: -; v_call: TRBV5-1; clone_size: few
cdr3_nt: TGTGCCATCAAAGGGTCGGCGGGAGGGGGAGAGACCCAGTACTTC; cdr3_aa: CAIKGSAGGGETQYF; j_call: TRBJ2-5; d_call: TRBD2; v_call: TRBV10-3; clone_size: few
cdr3_nt: TGTGCCAGCAGCCCGGGACTAGCTTTTGCACCCTACGAGCAGTACTTC; cdr3_aa: CASSPGLAFAPYEQYF; j_call: TRBJ2-7; d_call: TRBD2; v_call: TRBV7-9; clone_size: -
cdr3_nt: TGTGCCAGCAGGCGTGAAGCTTTCTTT; cdr3_aa: CASRREAFF; j_call: TRBJ1-1; d_call: -; v_call: TRBV2; clone_size: many
cdr3_nt: TGTGCCAGCAGTCCACAGGGAAAGGGTAACACCGGGGAGCTGTTTTTT; cdr3_aa: CASSPQGKGNTGELFF; j_call: TRBJ2-2; d_call: -; v_call: TRBV28; clone_size: few
cdr3_nt: TGTGCCAGCAGCTTAGCCCTTAGCGGGAGCGACACCGGGGAGCTGTTTTTT; cdr3_aa: CASSLALSGSDTGELFF; j_call: TRBJ2-2; d_call: TRBD2; v_call: TRBV7-6; clone_size: few
cdr3_nt: TGTGCCAGCAGTTTACGGGGCAGCTATGGCTACACCTTC; cdr3_aa: CASSLRGSYGYTF; j_call: TRBJ1-2; d_call: -; v_call: TRBV27; clone_size: few
cdr3_nt: TGCGCCAGCAGCTTGTGGGGCGGTGGCACTGAAGCTTTCTTT; cdr3_aa: CASSLWGGGTEAFF; j_call: TRBJ1-1; d_call: -; v_call: TRBV5-1; clone_size: few
cdr3_nt: TGTGCCAGCAGCTTGAGGTACGGGCCCCAGGACACTGAAGCTTTCTTT; cdr3_aa: CASSLRYGPQDTEAFF; j_call: TRBJ1-1; d_call: -; v_call: TRBV11-2; clone_size: many
cdr3_nt: TGCAGTGCTACCCGGGACATAAATTCACCCCTCCACTTT; cdr3_aa: CSATRDINSPLHF; j_call: TRBJ1-6; d_call: -; v_call: TRBV20-1; clone_size: many
cdr3_nt: TGTGCCAGCAGCTTAGCATGGACAGGGAAATACGAGCAGTACTTC; cdr3_aa: CASSLAWTGKYEQYF; j_call: TRBJ2-7; d_call: TRBD1; v_call: TRBV13; clone_size: -
cdr3_nt: TGTGCCATCGGGGGGGGGAATCAGCCCCAGCATTTT; cdr3_aa: CAIGGGNQPQHF; j_call: TRBJ1-5; d_call: -; v_call: TRBV10-3; clone_size: once
cdr3_nt: TGTGCCAGCAGTCCCTGGGCGGGGAGCAATCAGCCCCAGCATTTT; cdr3_aa: CASSPWAGSNQPQHF; j_call: TRBJ1-5; d_call: -; v_call: TRBV28; clone_size: many
cdr3_nt: TGCAGTGCTAGATCTTCCAGGGCCAACTACGAGCAGTACTTC; cdr3_aa: CSARSSRANYEQYF; j_call: TRBJ2-7; d_call: -; v_call: TRBV20-1; clone_size: many
cdr3_nt: TGTGCCAGCAGCACCTTTGGGGGAGAAGGGTACGAGCAGTACTTC; cdr3_aa: CASSTFGGEGYEQYF; j_call: TRBJ2-7; d_call: -; v_call: TRBV2; clone_size: few
cdr3_nt: TGTGCCAGCAGTTTTTCTGTGGGGAAGAACACCGGGGAGCTGTTTTTT; cdr3_aa: CASSFSVGKNTGELFF; j_call: TRBJ2-2; d_call: -; v_call: TRBV12-3/TRBV12-4; clone_size: few
cdr3_nt: TGTGCCAGCAGTTGGGTCTTGGAGCTATTCACCTTC; cdr3_aa: CASSWVLELFTF; j_call: TRBJ1-2; d_call: -; v_call: TRBV6-4; clone_size: -
cdr3_nt: TGTGCCAGCGAGTTATCGGGGGAGCAGTACTTC; cdr3_aa: CASELSGEQYF; j_call: TRBJ2-7; d_call: -; v_call: TRBV2; clone_size: few
cdr3_nt: TGTGCCAGCAGCTCCCGATGGGTTGAGGTGACGAACACTGAAGCTTTCTTT; cdr3_aa: CASSSRWVEVTNTEAFF; j_call: TRBJ1-1; d_call: -; v_call: TRBV7-9; clone_size: -
cdr3_nt: TGTGCCAGCAGTTTGTCAGGGAACTCCTACGAGCAGTACTTC; cdr3_aa: CASSLSGNSYEQYF; j_call: TRBJ2-7; d_call: -; v_call: TRBV12-3/TRBV12-4; clone_size: many
cdr3_nt: TGTGCCACCTCCAGGTCGACTAGCGCCGTCCAAGAGACCCAGTACTTC; cdr3_aa: CATSRSTSAVQETQYF; j_call: TRBJ2-5; d_call: TRBD2; v_call: TRBV24-1; clone_size: many
cdr3_nt: TGTGCCAGCAGATTATCGGGACTACCAAACATTCAGTACTTC; cdr3_aa: CASRLSGLPNIQYF; j_call: TRBJ2-4; d_call: TRBD2; v_call: TRBV6-1; clone_size: few
cdr3_nt: TGTGCCAGCAGTGGGACTAGCGGTCGCACCGGGGAGCTGTTTTTT; cdr3_aa: CASSGTSGRTGELFF; j_call: TRBJ2-2; d_call: TRBD2; v_call: TRBV2; clone_size: many
cdr3_nt: TGTGCCAGCAGTCCAACCGGGATTAACTATGGCTACACCTTC; cdr3_aa: CASSPTGINYGYTF; j_call: TRBJ1-2; d_call: -; v_call: TRBV28; clone_size: many
cdr3_nt: TGTGCCAGCAGCGTCCAGGGCCACGAGCAGTACTTC; cdr3_aa: CASSVQGHEQYF; j_call: TRBJ2-7; d_call: -; v_call: TRBV9; clone_size: -
cdr3_nt: TGTGCCAGCAGCTTCCGGGACAGCGTATATGGCTACACCTTC; cdr3_aa: CASSFRDSVYGYTF; j_call: TRBJ1-2; d_call: TRBD1; v_call: TRBV7-8; clone_size: once
cdr3_nt: TGCGCCAGCGAAGGTGACAGGAGGGTGAACACTGAAGCTTTCTTT; cdr3_aa: CASEGDRRVNTEAFF; j_call: TRBJ1-1; d_call: -; v_call: TRBV10-2; clone_size: -
cdr3_nt: TGTGCCAGCAGCTTGTCGGGACAGTGGACAGATACGCAGTATTTT; cdr3_aa: CASSLSGQWTDTQYF; j_call: TRBJ2-3; d_call: TRBD1; v_call: TRBV11-2; clone_size: -
cdr3_nt: TGTGCCAGCAGCTTAAGGACAGATCCTCACTATGGCTACACCTTC; cdr3_aa: CASSLRTDPHYGYTF; j_call: TRBJ1-2; d_call: -; v_call: TRBV7-8; clone_size: many
cdr3_nt: TGTGCCACATCCCCCATGGGGGACACTGAAGCTTTCTTT; cdr3_aa: CATSPMGDTEAFF; j_call: TRBJ1-1; d_call: -; v_call: TRBV28; clone_size: many
cdr3_nt: TGTGCCAGTAGCGAAGTTTACACTGAAGCTTTCTTT; cdr3_aa: CASSEVYTEAFF; j_call: TRBJ1-1; d_call: -; v_call: TRBV19; clone_size: few
cdr3_nt: TGTGCCAGCAGCCCTTGGTTTACGGCAGCGGCCTACGAGCAGTACTTC; cdr3_aa: CASSPWFTAAAYEQYF; j_call: TRBJ2-7; d_call: -; v_call: TRBV7-8; clone_size: many
cdr3_nt: TGTGCCAGCAGCGCGACTAGCGGGTACGAGCAGTACTTC; cdr3_aa: CASSATSGYEQYF; j_call: TRBJ2-7; d_call: TRBD2; v_call: TRBV6-1; clone_size: many
cdr3_nt: TGTGCCAGCAGCTTTGGGGGGCGGGATGGCTACACCTTC; cdr3_aa: CASSFGGRDGYTF; j_call: TRBJ1-2; d_call: -; v_call: TRBV5-6; clone_size: few
cdr3_nt: TGTGCCAGCAGCCAAGGGGCTAGCGGCTTACAAGAGACCCAGTACTTC; cdr3_aa: CASSQGASGLQETQYF; j_call: TRBJ2-5; d_call: TRBD2; v_call: TRBV3-1; clone_size: few
cdr3_nt: TGCAGCGTTGGGAGAAACTCCTACGAGCAGTACTTC; cdr3_aa: CSVGRNSYEQYF; j_call: TRBJ2-7; d_call: -; v_call: TRBV29-1; clone_size: few
cdr3_nt: TGTGCCAGCAGTTTTTTAGCGGGAGGGAGCTCCTACGAGCAGTACTTC; cdr3_aa: CASSFLAGGSSYEQYF; j_call: TRBJ2-7; d_call: TRBD2; v_call: TRBV6-5; clone_size: many
cdr3_nt: TGTGCCAGCAGTCCGACTAGCGGGACTAGCACAGATACGCAGTATTTT; cdr3_aa: CASSPTSGTSTDTQYF; j_call: TRBJ2-3; d_call: TRBD2; v_call: TRBV12-3/TRBV12-4; clone_size: few
cdr3_nt: TGTGCCAGCAGTTTAGGGGGCCGCGGCAATCAGCCCCAGCATTTT; cdr3_aa: CASSLGGRGNQPQHF; j_call: TRBJ1-5; d_call: -; v_call: TRBV12-3/TRBV12-4; clone_size: -
cdr3_nt: TGTGCCAGCAGTAGACAGGAGATACAAGAGACCCAGTACTTC; cdr3_aa: CASSRQEIQETQYF; j_call: TRBJ2-5; d_call: -; v_call: TRBV2; clone_size: many
cdr3_nt: TGTGCCAGTAGTTCCGGACAGGGACAACCGCCCCAGCATTTT; cdr3_aa: CASSSGQGQPPQHF; j_call: TRBJ1-5; d_call: TRBD1; v_call: TRBV19; clone_size: few
cdr3_nt: TGTGCCAGCAGTTTATCAAACCGGGACAGGGTGCTAGCTTTCTTT; cdr3_aa: CASSLSNRDRVLAFF; j_call: TRBJ1-1; d_call: TRBD1; v_call: TRBV27; clone_size: -
cdr3_nt: TGTGCCAGCAGCCAAGAGGGATGGACGCTCAGGGGCGAGCAGTACTTC; cdr3_aa: CASSQEGWTLRGEQYF; j_call: TRBJ2-7; d_call: -; v_call: TRBV14; clone_size: -
cdr3_nt: TGTGCCAGCAGTGAATATGGAGGGGGCAATCAGCCCCAGCATTTT; cdr3_aa: CASSEYGGGNQPQHF; j_call: TRBJ1-5; d_call: -; v_call: TRBV25-1; clone_size: few
cdr3_nt: TGTGCCAGCCTTCCCGGGACAGGGGGCTTAGCTAACTATGGCTACACCTTC; cdr3_aa: CASLPGTGGLANYGYTF; j_call: TRBJ1-2; d_call: TRBD1; v_call: TRBV7-9; clone_size: few
cdr3_nt: TGTGCCAGCAGTGCGGGTGCACTTATGAACACTGAAGCTTTCTTT; cdr3_aa: CASSAGALMNTEAFF; j_call: TRBJ1-1; d_call: -; v_call: TRBV6-1; clone_size: -
cdr3_nt: TGTGCCAGCAGCTTAGATTTCGGGACGCCGGGGGCTGGCTACACCTTC; cdr3_aa: CASSLDFGTPGAGYTF; j_call: TRBJ1-2; d_call: -; v_call: TRBV7-2; clone_size: many
cdr3_nt: TGTGCCAGCAGCTCCGGCGGGACAGTGGGTAACGAGCAGTACTTC; cdr3_aa: CASSSGGTVGNEQYF; j_call: TRBJ2-7; d_call: -; v_call: TRBV11-3; clone_size: -
cdr3_nt: TGTGCCAGCAGTAGTATCCTGAACACTGAAGCTTTCTTT; cdr3_aa: CASSSILNTEAFF; j_call: TRBJ1-1; d_call: -; v_call: TRBV28; clone_size: many
cdr3_nt: TGTGCCAGCAGCCAACAGGCCCTCGAGCAGTACTTC; cdr3_aa: CASSQQALEQYF; j_call: TRBJ2-7; d_call: -; v_call: TRBV7-9; clone_size: -
cdr3_nt: TGTGCCATCAGTGGGGGAGGTACGGAGACCCAGTACTTC; cdr3_aa: CAISGGGTETQYF; j_call: TRBJ2-5; d_call: -; v_call: TRBV10-3; clone_size: -
cdr3_nt: TGTGCCAGCAGCCAAGAAACGGGACCGATCTACTACGAGCAGTACTTC; cdr3_aa: CASSQETGPIYYEQYF; j_call: TRBJ2-7; d_call: -; v_call: TRBV3-1; clone_size: -
cdr3_nt: TGCGCCAGCAGCCAGGGACTCCGGGGGACCCAGTACTTC; cdr3_aa: CASSQGLRGTQYF; j_call: TRBJ2-5; d_call: -; v_call: TRBV4-1; clone_size: -
cdr3_nt: TGTGCCAGCAGCCCTACTAGCGGGAGGGCCGGGGAGCAGTACTTC; cdr3_aa: CASSPTSGRAGEQYF; j_call: TRBJ2-7; d_call: TRBD2; v_call: TRBV7-2; clone_size: few